Below are 6 T cell receptor beta chains sequenced from a single sample in a study of T cells in Graves' hyperthyroidism and ophthalmopathy. Amplified TCR beta CDR3 regions derived from RNA transcripts. First-round RT-PCR of the TCR CDR3 relied on the HTBI primer set. TCRdb fed the multiplex PCR reads into MiXCR, producing one record per CDR3 protein. Of more than 350,000 distinct CDR3 sequences in the sample, about 17% were seen once. The sequencing input was blood. These receptors originate from a woman aged 30 to 39 with Graves' hyperthyroidism that later progressed to Graves' ophthalmopathy.

There are many counts of this clonotype. This chain links TRBV28 with TRBJ2-7; D uncertain. The V gene lost 1 base and the J gene lost 11 bases, with 9 bases spanning the gap. This CDR3 spans 11 amino acids. Germline CDR1 reads MDHEN; CDR2 reads SYDVKM. CDR3 residues: CASSLFHQEYF. As DNA, the CDR3 is TGTGCCAGCAGTTTATTTCACCAGGAGTACTTC.

In this sample, this clonotype turned up many times. The gene calls are TRBV5-1 and TRBJ1-3; no clear D. V lost 4 bases to trimming and J lost 0 bases, with 8 bases between them. Germline V gene lookup returns CDR1 SGHRS and CDR2 YFSETQ. This CDR3 is 14 amino acids long. Here the CDR3 DNA reads TGCGCCAGCAGCCTAGACCACTCTGGAAACACCATATATTTT. Encoded protein: CASSLDHSGNTIYF.

The chain links TRBV5-1 to TRBJ2-2; 8 positions match TRBD1. Germline CDR1 and CDR2: SGHRS and YFSETQ. J gave up 3 bases and V 7 bases, and 8 bases lay outside the gene matches. There are 15 residues in the CDR3. Written as DNA, the CDR3 is TGCGCCAGCCGCCTCGGACAGGGTTACACCGGGGAGCTGTTTTTT. It specifies CASRLGQGYTGELFF.

The V call is TRBV11-2, the J call TRBJ1-2; 7 bases agree with TRBD1. CDR3 length equals 17 residues. Germline-derived CDR1 and CDR2 are SGHAT and FQNNGV. The J segment lost 11 bases and the V segment lost 8 bases, leaving 26 bases of the junction unmatched. CDR3 nucleotides: TGTGCCAGCCGCAAGATTACAGGGGTGGGATCGGACTGTGGGTACACCTTC. Its protein is CASRKITGVGSDCGYTF.

V usage is TRBV20-1 and J usage is TRBJ1-2; possible D gene TRBD1, 5 bases. The CDR3 covers 12 residues. V lost 3 bases and J 7 bases, leaving 12 bases between the germline ends. Germline-derived CDR1 and CDR2 are DFQATT and SNEGSKA (reference sequence). The CDR3 DNA sequence: TGCAGTGCTAGTAGAGGGGCCTTTGGCTACACCTTC. This translates into CSASRGAFGYTF.

A note on this clonotype: A much larger clone is a single base away; this may be a read error. The DNA for the CDR3 is TGTGCCAGCATTGGGGGGACAGGGTGGGAGTACTTC. Residues: CASIGGTGWEYF. The gene calls are TRBV2 and TRBJ2-5, with 9 bases that match TRBD1. The CDR3 has 12 residues. J gave up 12 bases and V 7 bases, and 9 bases lay outside the gene matches. Germline CDR1 is SNHLY and CDR2 is FYNNEI.